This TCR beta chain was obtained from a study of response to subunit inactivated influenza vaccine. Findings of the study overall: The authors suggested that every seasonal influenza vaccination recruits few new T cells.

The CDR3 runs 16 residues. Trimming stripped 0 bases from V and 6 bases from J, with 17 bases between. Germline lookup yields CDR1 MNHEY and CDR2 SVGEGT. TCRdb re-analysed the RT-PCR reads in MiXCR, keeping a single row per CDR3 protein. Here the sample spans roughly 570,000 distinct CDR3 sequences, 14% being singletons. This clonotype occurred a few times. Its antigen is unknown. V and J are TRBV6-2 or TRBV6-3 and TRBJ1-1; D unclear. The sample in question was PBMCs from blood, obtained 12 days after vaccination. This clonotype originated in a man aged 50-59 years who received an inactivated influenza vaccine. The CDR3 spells CASSYSTGQIIAEAFF. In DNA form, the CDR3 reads TGTGCCAGCAGTTACTCGACGGGCCAGATCATCGCTGAAGCTTTCTTT.